This T cell receptor (beta chain) originates from a study of blood T cell repertoires in COVID-19. Across the whole study: T cells, B-cell-depleted T cells, or PBMCs provided the cDNA or gDNA that served as material.

Assay used: immunoSEQ multiplex PCR; TCRdb lists only in-frame clones, some missing. The sample has 380,000 or so clones, 70% to 90% seen once. Germline CDR1 SGHRS, CDR2 YFSETQ. The CDR3 runs to 15 residues. V dropped 3 bases and J dropped 1; count of bases not matched to a gene: 6. The rearrangement joins TRBV5-1 to TRBJ2-7; 8 nucleotides line up with TRBD1. Sequencing was carried out using PBMCs or T cells enriched from blood (not recorded which). This TCR was sampled from a man aged 25 to 40 who had recovered from COVID-19. The CDR3 DNA is TGCGCCAGCAGCTCGGAGGGACAGGCTTCCTACGAGCAGTACTTC. Translated: CASSSEGQASYEQYF. Full variable domain (missing parts from reference TRBV5-1 and TRBJ2-7): KAGVTQTPRYLIKTRGQQVTLSCSPISGHRSVSWYQQTPGQGLQFLFEYFSETQRNKGNFPGRFSGRQFSNSRSEMNVSTLELGDSALYLCASSSEGQASYEQYFGPGTRLTVT.